One sample yielded the 24 T cell receptor beta chains listed below, sequenced in a study of shared clonotypes between healthy human individuals. The table came from immunoSEQ multiplex PCR; TCRdb's copy has only in-frame clones and leaves some out. The sample lists approximately 1.5 million clones; around 98% were seen once. The sample was naive CD4+ T cells sorted from blood. The subset: CD45RA+ positively selected. These TCRs come from a man younger than 45 in good health.

V gene TRBV28 combines with J gene TRBJ2-1; 11 bases align to TRBD2. The CDR3 is made up of 15 amino acids. The trim removed 6 bases at V and 4 bases at J, leaving 5 bases unmatched. Germline loops: CDR1 MDHEN, CDR2 SYDVKM. The chain's CDR3 is CASRPTSGEYNEQFF. CDR3 DNA: TGTGCCAGCAGGCCGACTAGCGGGGAGTACAATGAGCAGTTCTTC.

The genes are TRBV9 and TRBJ2-3; 7 nucleotides agree with TRBD2. Germline V gives CDR1 SGDLS, CDR2 YYNGEE. V shed 0 bases, J shed 5 bases, and the junction held 6 bases outside the gene matches. This CDR3 spans 15 amino acids. The CDR3 loop is CASSVGRSGIDTQYF. As DNA, the CDR3 is TGTGCCAGCAGCGTAGGACGCAGCGGGATAGATACGCAGTATTTT.

In DNA form, the CDR3 reads TGTGCCAGCAGTTACTCGCCCGCTTGGAATGAGCAGTTCTTC. Its protein product is CASSYSPAWNEQFF. The rearrangement links TRBV6-5 to TRBJ2-1; no clear D. Deletions cut 0 bases from V and 7 bases from J, with 10 bases between. Germline lookup yields CDR1 MNHEY and CDR2 SVGAGI. This CDR3 is 14 amino acids long.

The gene calls are TRBV5-1 and TRBJ2-3; 7 bases agree with TRBD2. V was pared by 1 base and J by 0 bases, with 5 bases of the junction left unmatched. This CDR3 comprises 16 residues. From germline, CDR1 is SGHRS and CDR2 YFSETQ. The CDR3 reads CASSLSGELSTDTQYF. CDR3 DNA sequence: TGCGCCAGCAGCTTGAGCGGGGAGCTCAGCACAGATACGCAGTATTTT.

V is TRBV2 and J is TRBJ2-3, with D uncertain. The ends were cut back, 6 bases at V and 0 bases at J, with 16 bases in the middle. This CDR3 region has 16 residues. The V gene's germline CDR1 is SNHLY and CDR2 FYNNEI. The CDR3 nucleotides read TGTGCCAGCAGACGTCGAGGAGTGGGTAGCACAGATACGCAGTATTTT. Its protein product is CASRRRGVGSTDTQYF.

The genes are TRBV9 and TRBJ2-1, with a weak D call TRBD1 (5 bases). Germline values: CDR1 SGDLS, CDR2 YYNGEE. The V end was cut by 0 bases, the J end by 2 bases, with 18 bases between. This CDR3 has 18 amino acids. The CDR3 here is CASSVEGGAAHAYNEQFF. As DNA, the CDR3 is TGTGCCAGCAGCGTAGAAGGTGGGGCTGCCCATGCCTACAATGAGCAGTTCTTC.

The chain joins TRBV11-3 to TRBJ2-2; D could derive from TRBD1 or TRBD2 (5 bases each). Germline CDR1 and CDR2: SGHNT and YENEEA. The CDR3 consists of 15 residues. V was pared by 6 bases and J by 1 base, with 12 bases between. CDR3 sequence reads: CASRPGPLNTGELFF. DNA of the CDR3: TGTGCCAGCAGACCGGGACCGTTGAACACCGGGGAGCTGTTTTTT.

This chain links TRBV9 with TRBJ2-1; 8 nucleotides agree with TRBD1. The CDR3 totals 18 residues. V shed 4 bases and J 3 bases; nucleotides not matched to a gene: 15. Germline-derived CDR1 and CDR2 are SGDLS and YYNGEE. As DNA, the CDR3 is TGTGCCAGCAGCACCCAGCCCGGACAGGGCCCCATCTACAATGAGCAGTTCTTC. Translating it yields CASSTQPGQGPIYNEQFF.

J is TRBJ2-1 and V is TRBV5-4, with 9 bases fitting TRBD2. The V segment lost 3 bases and the J segment 3 bases; nucleotides outside the gene matches: 13. CDR3 length equals 18 residues. CDR1 is SGHNT, CDR2 YYREEE, per germline (reference sequence). For the CDR3, the DNA is TGTGCCAGCAGCTCCGGACAGCGGCGGGGGGGAATCTACAATGAGCAGTTCTTC. Protein product: CASSSGQRRGGIYNEQFF.

The chain links TRBV7-3 to TRBJ2-3; the match to TRBD2 covers 7 bases. Germline-derived CDR1 and CDR2 are SGHTA and FQGTGA. J was trimmed by 5 bases and V by 2 bases; bases with no gene match: 1. The CDR3 consists of 13 residues. For the CDR3, the DNA is TGTGCCAGCAGCTTAGCGGGAGAAGATACGCAGTATTTT. Translation: CASSLAGEDTQYF.

CDR3 region: CASSQVSSGSSDTQYF. CDR3 DNA sequence: TGTGCCAGCAGCCAAGTGTCTAGCGGGAGTTCCGATACGCAGTATTTT. The J gene is TRBJ2-3, the V gene TRBV4-2; 10 bases map to TRBD2. CDR1 and CDR2 (germline): LGHNA, YNFKEQ. The CDR3 has 16 residues. J lost 6 bases, V lost 1 base, and 7 bases had no gene match.

J is TRBJ2-1 and V is TRBV29-1; the D is unclear. Trimming left V 4 bases short and J 7 bases short, with 11 bases between. The germline CDR1 and CDR2 sequences are SQVTM and ANQGSEA. This CDR3 has 12 residues. As DNA, the CDR3 is TGCAGCGTTGCTCAAGGTCGTAATGAGCAGTTCTTC. Encoded protein: CSVAQGRNEQFF.

The chain couples TRBV5-4 to TRBJ2-3; D is unresolved. Trimming removed 1 base at V and 2 bases at J, with 8 bases between. This CDR3 region has 14 residues. CDR1 and CDR2 (germline): SGHNT, YYREEE (reference sequence). This CDR3 reads CASSLMGVTDTQYF. The CDR3 region has the DNA TGTGCCAGCAGCTTGATGGGTGTCACAGATACGCAGTATTTT.

The CDR3 nucleotides are TGCGCCAGCAGCCACGCGGGAGTTGAAACAGATACGCAGTATTTT. Amino acid sequence: CASSHAGVETDTQYF. The V gene is TRBV5-1, the J gene TRBJ2-3; TRBD2 aligns across 7 bases. Per the germline V gene, CDR1 is SGHRS and CDR2 is YFSETQ. The V segment lost 4 bases and the J segment 3 bases; nucleotides outside the gene matches: 8. The CDR3 is 15 residues long.

The rearrangement joins TRBV15 to TRBJ2-1; D gene ambiguous. The CDR3 consists of 14 residues. CDR1 LNHNV and CDR2 YYDKDF come from the germline V gene (reference sequence). Between the trimmed V and J ends, which lost 3 bases and 6 bases, there was a span of 12 bases. For the CDR3, the DNA is TGTGCCACCAGCAGGGTGGGCCGCCCCAATGAGCAGTTCTTC. It encodes CATSRVGRPNEQFF.

V gene TRBV6-5 combines with J gene TRBJ2-7, with TRBD2 matching over 7 bases. The junction had 5 bases not matched to a gene; V was cut back by 5 bases and J by 4 bases. From germline, CDR1 is MNHEY and CDR2 SVGAGI. This CDR3 contains 13 residues. The CDR3 loop reads CASSRTSVYEQYF. Written as DNA, the CDR3 is TGTGCCAGCAGTCGCACTAGCGTGTACGAGCAGTACTTC.

The V and J genes are TRBV30 and TRBJ1-3; tentative D call: TRBD1 (5 bases). The CDR3 is 15 amino acids. Germline-derived CDR1 and CDR2 are GTSNPN and SVGIG (reference sequence). Trimming stripped 0 bases from V and 0 bases from J, with 9 bases between. The CDR3 loop reads CAWSVTGLSGNTIYF. The CDR3 DNA follows: TGTGCCTGGAGTGTAACAGGCCTCTCTGGAAACACCATATATTTT.

The chain carries TRBV5-4 and TRBJ2-3; 12 bases match TRBD2. This CDR3 contains 19 residues. The V gene end was trimmed by 6 bases and the J gene end by 0 bases; junction bases not matched to a gene: 14. The germline CDR1 and CDR2 sequences are SGHNT and YYREEE (reference sequence). CDR3 protein: CASTLRSRLAGVSTDTQYF. In DNA form, the CDR3 reads TGTGCCAGCACCCTAAGGTCCAGACTAGCGGGAGTCAGCACAGATACGCAGTATTTT.

This clone was seen once. The rearrangement uses TRBV5-5 and TRBJ1-2; 7 bases are shared with TRBD1. The length of the CDR3 is 14 residues. Germline CDR1 and CDR2: SGHKS and YYEKEE (reference sequence). V shed 1 base, J shed 4 bases, and the junction held 4 bases outside the gene matches. The CDR3 DNA is TGTGCCAGCAGCTTGACAGGGGCCAGCTATGGCTACACCTTC. Amino acids: CASSLTGASYGYTF.

The V gene is TRBV5-4, the J gene TRBJ2-1; D may be TRBD2 (6 bases). The CDR3 runs to 14 residues. Trimming took off 0 bases at V and 3 bases at J, with 7 bases between the two ends. Looked up from germline, CDR1 is SGHNT and CDR2 is YYREEE (reference sequence). The CDR3 reads CASSLDGGYNEQFF. CDR3 sequence (DNA): TGTGCCAGCAGCTTGGACGGGGGCTACAATGAGCAGTTCTTC.

The chain links TRBV28 to TRBJ1-2; 7 bases are shared with TRBD1. Germline CDR1 and CDR2: MDHEN and SYDVKM. Losses at the gene ends were 5 bases for V and 5 bases for J; bases not matched to a gene: 2. The CDR3 covers 12 residues. CDR3 in DNA: TGTGCCAGCAGTACAGGGGTATATGGCTACACCTTC. It is translated as CASSTGVYGYTF.

The rearrangement joins TRBV23-1 to TRBJ1-5; possibly TRBD1 for D (5 bases). TRBV23-1 is sorted into the ORF group, with uncertain function. Between the trimmed V and J ends, which lost 2 bases and 1 base, there was a span of 12 bases. The length of the CDR3 is 16 residues. The CDR3 protein is CASSQPRALSNQPQHF. The CDR3 region has the DNA TGCGCCAGCAGTCAACCCAGGGCCCTAAGCAATCAGCCCCAGCATTTT.

This chain links TRBV6-1 with TRBJ1-5; 9 nucleotides agree with TRBD1. Germline CDR1 and CDR2: MNHNS and SASEGT. Trimming at V came to 3 bases and at J to 7 bases, leaving 7 bases not matched to a gene. The CDR3 runs 15 residues. CDR3 amino acids: CASSDPDRGKQPQHF. In DNA form, the CDR3 reads TGTGCCAGCAGTGATCCGGACAGGGGTAAACAGCCCCAGCATTTT.

The CDR3 DNA sequence: TGTGCCAGCAGAGTTACGATAGGCCACCTGGGATACGAGCAGTACTTC. Its protein is CASRVTIGHLGYEQYF. The J gene is TRBJ2-7, the V gene TRBV27; D gene unclear. The CDR3 extends over 16 amino acids. Germline V CDR1 and CDR2: MNHEY, SMNVEV (reference sequence). V shed 6 bases and J shed 4 bases, with 22 bases lying between them.